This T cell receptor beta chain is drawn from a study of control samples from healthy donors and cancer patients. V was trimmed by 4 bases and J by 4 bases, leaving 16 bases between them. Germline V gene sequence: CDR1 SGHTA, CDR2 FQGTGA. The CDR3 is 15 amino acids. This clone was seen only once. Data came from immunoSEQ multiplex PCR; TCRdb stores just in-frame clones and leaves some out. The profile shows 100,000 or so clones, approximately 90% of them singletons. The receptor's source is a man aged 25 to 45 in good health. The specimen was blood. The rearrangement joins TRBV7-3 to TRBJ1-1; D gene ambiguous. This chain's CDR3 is CASSSRASDGTEAFF. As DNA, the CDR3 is TGTGCCAGCAGCTCCCGGGCCTCTGATGGCACTGAAGCTTTCTTT.